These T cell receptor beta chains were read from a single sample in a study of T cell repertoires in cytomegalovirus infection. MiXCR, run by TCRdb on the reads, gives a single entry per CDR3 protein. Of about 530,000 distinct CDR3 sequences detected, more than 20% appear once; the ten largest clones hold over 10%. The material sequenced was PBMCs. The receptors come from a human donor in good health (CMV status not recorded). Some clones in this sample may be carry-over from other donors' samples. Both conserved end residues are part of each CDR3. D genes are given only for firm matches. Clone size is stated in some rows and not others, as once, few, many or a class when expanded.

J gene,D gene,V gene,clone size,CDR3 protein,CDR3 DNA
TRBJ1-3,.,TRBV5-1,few,CASSLETASSGNTIYF,TGCGCCAGCAGCTTGGAGACAGCAAGCTCTGGAAACACCATATATTTT
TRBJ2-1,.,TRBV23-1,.,CASSQSIWQGSNEQFF,TGCGCCAGCAGTCAATCCATCTGGCAGGGGAGCAATGAGCAGTTCTTC
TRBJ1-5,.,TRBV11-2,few,CASSLFTSQPQHF,TGTGCCAGCAGCTTATTCACGTCTCAGCCCCAGCATTTT
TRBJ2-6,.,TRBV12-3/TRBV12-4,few,CATRRTGGAGANVLTF,TGTGCCACGCGAAGAACCGGCGGGGCTGGGGCCAACGTCCTGACTTTC
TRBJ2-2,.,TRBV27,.,CASSLYYPGLNTGELFF,TGTGCCAGCAGTTTATACTACCCGGGATTGAACACCGGGGAGCTGTTTTTT
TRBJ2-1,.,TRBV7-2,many,CASSLVQGIGEQFF,TGTGCCAGCAGCTTAGTCCAGGGTATCGGTGAGCAGTTCTTC
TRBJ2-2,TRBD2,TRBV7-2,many,CASSLRMGLASTGELFF,TGTGCCAGCAGCTTACGCATGGGACTAGCGTCCACCGGGGAGCTGTTTTTT
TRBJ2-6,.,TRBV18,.,CASSTQSSGANVLTF,TGTGCCAGCTCAACCCAAAGCTCTGGGGCCAACGTCCTGACTTTC
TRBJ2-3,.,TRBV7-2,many,CASSLRRSTDTQYF,TGTGCCAGCAGCCTGAGAAGGAGCACAGATACGCAGTATTTT
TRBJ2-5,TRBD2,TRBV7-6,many,CASSTRTSGSVTQYF,TGTGCCAGCAGCACCCGGACTAGCGGGAGTGTGACCCAGTACTTC
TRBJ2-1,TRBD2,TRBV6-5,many,CASSYSGRGNEQFF,TGTGCCAGCAGTTACTCTGGGCGGGGGAATGAGCAGTTCTTC
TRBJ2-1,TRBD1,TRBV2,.,CASIRTGGSWSSYNEQFF,TGTGCCAGCATCAGGACAGGGGGTAGCTGGAGCTCCTACAATGAGCAGTTCTTC
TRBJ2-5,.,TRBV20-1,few,CSEAGDGETQYF,TGCAGTGAAGCGGGCGATGGAGAGACCCAGTACTTC
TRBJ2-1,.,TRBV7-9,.,CASSFNAEGNEQFF,TGTGCCAGCAGCTTCAACGCTGAGGGGAATGAGCAGTTCTTC
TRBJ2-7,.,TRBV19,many,CASSIDTGNYEQYF,TGTGCCAGTAGTATAGATACAGGGAACTACGAGCAGTACTTC
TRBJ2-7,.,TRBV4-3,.,CASSPTLAYEQYF,TGCGCCAGCAGCCCCACCCTTGCCTACGAGCAGTACTTC
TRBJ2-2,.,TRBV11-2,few,CASSPNRGGRNTGELFF,TGTGCCAGCAGCCCCAATCGAGGGGGGAGGAACACCGGCGAGCTGTTTTTT
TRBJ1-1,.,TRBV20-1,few,CSARRGAMNTEAFF,TGCAGTGCTCGCCGGGGGGCCATGAACACTGAAGCTTTCTTT
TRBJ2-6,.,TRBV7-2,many,CASSLLMVPSSGANVLTF,TGTGCCAGCAGCTTACTTATGGTCCCCTCCTCTGGGGCCAACGTCCTGACTTTC
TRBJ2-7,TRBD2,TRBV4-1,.,CASSPWGHGGGQIYEQYF,TGCGCCAGCAGCCCTTGGGGGCACGGCGGGGGGCAGATATACGAGCAGTACTTC
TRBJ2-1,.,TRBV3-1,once,CASSRKLEGQLNEQFF,TGTGCCAGCAGCCGCAAGCTGGAGGGCCAGCTGAATGAGCAGTTCTTC
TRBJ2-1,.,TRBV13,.,CASSLTPASLEQFF,TGTGCCAGCAGCTTAACCCCGGCTAGCCTTGAGCAGTTCTTC
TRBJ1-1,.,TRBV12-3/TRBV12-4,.,CASSPEGSTEAFF,TGTGCCAGCAGTCCCGAGGGGAGCACTGAAGCTTTCTTT
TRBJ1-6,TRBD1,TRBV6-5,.,CASRATTGGMSPLHF,TGTGCCAGCAGAGCAACCACAGGGGGCATGTCACCCCTCCACTTT
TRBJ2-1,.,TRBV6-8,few,CASSYSIRWWSSYNEQFF,TGTGCCAGCAGTTACTCGATAAGGTGGTGGAGCTCCTACAATGAGCAGTTCTTC
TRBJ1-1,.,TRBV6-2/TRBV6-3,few,CASTRTHVGTEAFF,TGTGCCAGCACAAGGACCCACGTAGGCACTGAAGCTTTCTTT
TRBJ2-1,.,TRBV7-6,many,CASSFSINEQFF,TGTGCCAGCAGCTTTAGCATCAATGAGCAGTTCTTC
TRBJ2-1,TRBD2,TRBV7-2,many,CASSLAGNYNEQFF,TGTGCCAGCAGTCTAGCGGGAAATTACAATGAGCAGTTCTTC
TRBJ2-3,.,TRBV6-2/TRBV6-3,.,CASRSGAPDTQYF,TGTGCCAGCAGATCGGGAGCCCCAGATACGCAGTATTTT
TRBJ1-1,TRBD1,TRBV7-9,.,CASSSNRDRGWTEAFF,TGTGCCAGCAGCAGTAATCGGGACAGGGGTTGGACTGAAGCTTTCTTT
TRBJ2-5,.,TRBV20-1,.,CSANSGLGGETQYF,TGCAGTGCCAATTCTGGACTAGGGGGAGAGACCCAGTACTTC
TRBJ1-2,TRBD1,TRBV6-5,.,CASKPGQLFYGYTF,TGTGCCAGCAAACCGGGACAGTTATTCTATGGCTACACCTTC
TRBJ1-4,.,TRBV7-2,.,CASSYRQSDEKLFF,TGTGCCAGCAGCTACCGACAGAGCGATGAAAAACTGTTTTTT
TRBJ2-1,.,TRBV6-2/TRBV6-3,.,CASSSARDYNEQFF,TGTGCCAGCAGTTCCGCGAGGGACTACAATGAGCAGTTCTTC
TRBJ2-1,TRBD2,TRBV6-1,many,CASKPRTSGRGYEQFF,TGTGCCAGCAAACCTCGGACTAGCGGGAGAGGCTATGAGCAGTTCTTC
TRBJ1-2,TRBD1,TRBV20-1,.,CSARTPGTGVNYGYTF,TGCAGTGCTAGAACGCCCGGGACAGGGGTCAACTATGGCTACACCTTC
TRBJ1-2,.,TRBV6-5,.,CASSYSFGGSIYGYTF,TGTGCCAGCAGTTACTCGTTTGGGGGATCGATCTATGGCTACACCTTC
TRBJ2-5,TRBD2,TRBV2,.,CASSEPTSGRRETQYF,TGTGCCAGCAGCGAACCTACTAGCGGGAGAAGAGAGACCCAGTACTTC
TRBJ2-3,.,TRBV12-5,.,CASGLDTDTQYF,TGTGCTAGTGGTTTGGACACAGATACGCAGTATTTT
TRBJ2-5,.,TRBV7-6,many,CASSFVRVAGWGINQETQYF,TGTGCCAGCAGCTTCGTTCGAGTTGCGGGGTGGGGAATAAATCAAGAGACCCAGTACTTC
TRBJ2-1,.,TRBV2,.,CASRRDGGGEQFF,TGTGCCAGCAGGCGGGACGGCGGTGGTGAGCAGTTCTTC